These 20 T cell receptor beta chains share one sample of origin, sequenced in a study of graft-versus-host responses after intestinal transplantation. Method: immunoSEQ multiplex PCR; TCRdb's copy keeps in-frame clones and lacks some. There are about 97,000 clones in the sample; approximately 90% occur only once, and roughly 15% lies in the top ten. This specimen was PBMCs, taken 450 to 480 days after intestinal transplant. The source of these receptors is a human patient who received an intestinal transplant, so some T cells may come from the graft donor.

In the case of this clone: Other DNA sequences of this sample code for an identical CDR3. V usage is TRBV11-3 and J usage is TRBJ1-1; TRBD1 is a possible D gene (5 bases). Germline CDR1 is SGHNT and CDR2 is YENEEA. CDR3 length: 14 amino acids. V was shortened by 4 bases and J by 1 base, with 10 bases between the two germline ends. The CDR3 DNA reads as TGTGCCAGCAGCTCGGACGGGGGGAACACTGAAGCTTTCTTT. It translates to CASSSDGGNTEAFF.

The chain has TRBV15 and TRBJ2-5; D is unclear. Germline CDR1 reads LNHNV; CDR2 reads YYDKDF (reference sequence). The V and J ends lost 1 base and 1 base respectively, with 7 bases between them. The CDR3 consists of 14 residues. The CDR3 here is CATSRVVVQETQYF. The CDR3 nucleotides read TGTGCCACCAGCAGAGTAGTGGTCCAAGAGACCCAGTACTTC. Together with reference TRBV15 and TRBJ2-5, the CDR3 gives the full variable domain: DAMVIQNPRYQVTQFGKPVTLSCSQTLNHNVMYWYQQKSSQAPKLLFHYYDKDFNNEADTPDNFQSRRPNTSFCFLDIRSPGLGDTAMYLCATSRVVVQETQYFGPGTRLLVL.

For the CDR3, the DNA is TGTGCCAGCAGCCCCCCGGGGACCCAAGAGACCCAGTACTTC. Residues: CASSPPGTQETQYF. This chain links TRBV11-1 with TRBJ2-5; tentatively, D is TRBD1 or TRBD2 (5 bases each). The CDR3 runs to 14 residues. The V end lost 5 bases, the J end lost 1 base, and 11 bases lay between the germline ends. The V gene's germline CDR1 is SGHAT and CDR2 FQDESV (reference sequence).

In its sample, this clone was seen once. The conserved phenylalanine or tryptophan is not found at the CDR3 terminus, so this likely reflects a read error. This chain uses TRBV6-6 with TRBJ2-7; maybe TRBD1 (6 bases). The CDR3 runs to 14 residues. Deletions cut 6 bases from V and 3 bases from J, with 15 bases between. Germline CDR1 MNHNY, CDR2 SVGAGI (reference sequence). The CDR3 DNA sequence: TGTGCCAGCAGAGGGGATCAAGGGGGCTACGAGCAGTACCTC. Translated, it gives CASRGDQGGYEQYL.

This rearrangement joins TRBV7-9 to TRBJ2-6; D unresolved. In germline, CDR1 is SEHNR, CDR2 FQNEAQ (reference sequence). Trimming removed 5 bases at V and 2 bases at J, with 4 bases between. The CDR3 is made up of 13 amino acids. The DNA for the CDR3 is TGTGCCAGCAGCCCGCCTGGGGCCAACGTCCTGACTTTC. Translation: CASSPPGANVLTF.

The genes are TRBV10-2 and TRBJ2-7; D possibly corresponds to TRBD1 (5 bases). CDR1 WSHSY and CDR2 SAAADI come from the germline V gene. Deletions cut 6 bases from V and 1 base from J, with 7 bases between. The CDR3 consists of 12 residues. The CDR3 DNA reads TGCGCCAGCAGCACAGGATCCTACGAGCAGTACTTC. It specifies CASSTGSYEQYF.

The gene calls are TRBV5-1 and TRBJ2-2; the D call may be TRBD1 or TRBD2 (6 bases each). V was cut by 1 base and J by 3 bases, with 16 bases left in between. Germline assignment: CDR1 SGHRS and CDR2 YFSETQ. The CDR3 consists of 17 residues. CDR3 amino acids: CASSLKGGNLHTGELFF. The CDR3 nucleotides read TGCGCCAGCAGCTTGAAGGGGGGAAATCTCCACACCGGGGAGCTGTTTTTT.

In DNA, the CDR3 is TGCGCCAGCAGCTTAACAGGGGGTAGAACTGAAGCTTTCTTT. This sequence encodes CASSLTGGRTEAFF. This rearrangement joins TRBV5-1 to TRBJ1-1; 8 bases are shared with TRBD1. The CDR3 has 14 residues. The germline CDR1 and CDR2 sequences are SGHRS and YFSETQ. The junction had 5 bases not matched to a gene; V was cut back by 2 bases and J by 5 bases.

J is TRBJ1-2 and V is TRBV7-2; D unclear. With 1 base removed from V and 6 bases from J, the gap between germline ends came to 6 bases. The germline CDR1 and CDR2 sequences are SGHTA and FQGNSA. CDR3 length equals 12 residues. CDR3 nucleotide sequence: TGTGCCAGCAGCTTAGGACGCGATGGCTACACCTTC. Amino acid sequence: CASSLGRDGYTF.

The gene calls are TRBV27 and TRBJ2-3; D uncertain. The V gene's germline CDR1 is MNHEY and CDR2 SMNVEV (reference sequence). The CDR3 is made up of 14 amino acids. V gave up 6 bases and J gave up 6 bases, with 16 bases separating them. The CDR3 loop is CASSWGARRDTQYF. DNA of the CDR3: TGTGCCAGCAGCTGGGGTGCCCGGCGGGATACGCAGTATTTT.

The chain is built from TRBV5-6 and TRBJ2-7; 10 bases line up with TRBD1. The ends lost 4 bases at V and 1 base at J; junction bases unmatched: 2. The CDR3 is 14 residues long. CDR1 and CDR2 (germline): SGHDT, YYEEEE. The CDR3 protein is CASSPGQGSYEQYF. The CDR3 DNA sequence: TGTGCCAGCAGCCCGGGACAGGGGTCCTACGAGCAGTACTTC.

As regards this clone: Other DNA variants within this sample encode the same CDR3. This chain connects TRBV5-1 to TRBJ1-5; tentatively, D is TRBD1 (5 bases). The length of the CDR3 is 14 residues. Trimming took 4 bases from V and 2 from J, leaving 10 bases between them. Looked up from germline, CDR1 is SGHRS and CDR2 is YFSETQ. CDR3 nucleotide sequence: TGCGCCAGCAGCCCGGGGGGTGGCAATCAGCCCCAGCATTTT. As protein: CASSPGGGNQPQHF.

This sequence joins TRBV5-6 and TRBJ1-3; possible D gene TRBD1, 5 bases. Germline V gene sequence: CDR1 SGHDT, CDR2 YYEEEE. The CDR3 extends over 14 amino acids. Trimming stripped 4 bases from V and 7 bases from J, with 15 bases between. This CDR3 is CASSPDNGGNTIYF. In DNA, the CDR3 is TGTGCCAGCAGCCCAGACAACGGGGGGAACACCATATATTTT.

The chain recombines TRBV5-5 with TRBJ1-2, with a tentative D call TRBD1 (6 bases). Germline V gene lookup returns CDR1 SGHKS and CDR2 YYEKEE (reference sequence). This CDR3 has 16 residues. Trimming took 4 bases from V and 2 from J, leaving 18 bases between them. CDR3 DNA: TGTGCCAGCAGCCCCATCCCGCCGGGGGGCAACTATGGCTACACCTTC. Protein sequence: CASSPIPPGGNYGYTF.

The J gene is TRBJ1-4, the V gene TRBV15; the D gene is possibly TRBD1 (5 bases). Germline V gene lookup returns CDR1 LNHNV and CDR2 YYDKDF (reference sequence). The CDR3 has 14 amino acids. V was trimmed by 2 bases and J by 8 bases, leaving 12 bases between them. CDR3 amino acids: CATSRTGAGEKLFF. The CDR3 DNA sequence: TGTGCCACCAGCAGAACCGGGGCGGGGGAAAAACTGTTTTTT.

The chain recombines TRBV7-6 with TRBJ1-5, with D perhaps matching TRBD1 (6 bases). The CDR3 totals 15 residues. Trimming pared 5 bases from V and 7 bases from J, leaving 18 bases between. CDR1 SGHVS and CDR2 FNYEAQ come from the germline V gene. The CDR3 spells CASSPDTTGGQPQHF. The CDR3, as DNA: TGTGCCAGCAGCCCTGATACGACAGGAGGACAGCCCCAGCATTTT.

V usage is TRBV11-3 and J usage is TRBJ1-1; no reliable D call. V lost 5 bases, J lost 4 bases, and 11 bases lay in between. CDR1 is SGHNT and CDR2 is YENEEA in the germline V gene. The CDR3 sequence is 13 residues long. The CDR3 coding sequence is TGTGCCAGCAGCCGACTTTCGAGCACTGAAGCTTTCTTT. Residues: CASSRLSSTEAFF.

The chain recombines TRBV6-5 with TRBJ1-2; 9 nucleotides match TRBD1. In germline, CDR1 is MNHEY, CDR2 SVGAGI. The V segment lost 2 bases and the J segment 7 bases; nucleotides outside the gene matches: 5. CDR3 length: 14 amino acids. DNA of the CDR3: TGTGCCAGCAGTTACGGGACAGGGTGGGGTGGCTACACCTTC. Translated, it gives CASSYGTGWGGYTF.

This chain links TRBV19 with TRBJ1-5; D gene ambiguous. The CDR3 length is 15 residues. Deletions cut 3 bases from V and 4 bases from J, with 13 bases between. Germline V CDR1 and CDR2: LNHDA, SQIVND (reference sequence). In nucleotides, the CDR3 is TGTGCCAGTAGTATGTATTCAGTGCCGAATCAGCCCCAGCATTTT. Translated: CASSMYSVPNQPQHF. Supplemented by reference TRBV19 and TRBJ1-5, the full variable domain reads DGGITQSPKYLFRKEGQNVTLSCEQNLNHDAMYWYRQDPGQGLRLIYYSQIVNDFQKGDIAEGYSVSREKKESFPLTVTSAQKNPTAFYLCASSMYSVPNQPQHFGDGTRLSIL.

V usage is TRBV7-2 and J usage is TRBJ1-4; TRBD1 is a possible D gene (6 bases). Germline V lookup: CDR1 SGHTA, CDR2 FQGNSA. Trimming pared 4 bases from V and 8 bases from J, leaving 17 bases between. The CDR3 sequence is 15 residues long. CDR3 sequence reads: CASSSQGIGSEKLFF. CDR3 in DNA: TGTGCCAGCAGCTCCCAGGGGATAGGGTCGGAAAAACTGTTTTTT.